This T cell receptor (beta chain) was obtained from a study of Ad26.COV2.S vaccination and SARS-CoV-2 variants. Method: immunoSEQ multiplex PCR; TCRdb's copy keeps in-frame clones and lacks some. Altogether under 400,000 clones are present, more than 75% being singletons, with the ten largest covering roughly 3.6%. Germline loops: CDR1 SGHRS, CDR2 YFSETQ. This CDR3 contains 16 residues. V was shortened by 4 bases and J by 0 bases, with 17 bases between the two germline ends. Treatment denoted: 15 to 20 received Ad26.COV2.S at low or high dose, single or two shots; about 5 received placebo; per-sample allocation not given. Repertoires come from day 63 after the first vaccine or placebo injection.

The chain links TRBV5-1 to TRBJ2-7; D is perhaps TRBD1 or TRBD2 (5 bases each). The receptor comes from a person aged 18-65 years who received the Ad26.COV2.S COVID-19 vaccine or a placebo. Sequenced material: peripheral blood, taken in a trial of Ad26.COV2.S vaccine versus placebo. CDR3 region: CASSAPTGTYSYEQYF. CDR3 nucleotides: TGCGCCAGCAGCGCCCCAACCGGGACGTACTCCTACGAGCAGTACTTC. Supplemented by reference TRBV5-1 and TRBJ2-7, the full variable domain reads KAGVTQTPRYLIKTRGQQVTLSCSPISGHRSVSWYQQTPGQGLQFLFEYFSETQRNKGNFPGRFSGRQFSNSRSEMNVSTLELGDSALYLCASSAPTGTYSYEQYFGPGTRLTVT.